What follows are 9 T cell receptor beta chains derived from one specimen sequenced in a study of long-term antiretroviral therapy in people with HIV. A v3.0 immunoSEQ assay was performed at survey level. The repertoire was sequenced with immunoSEQ multiplex PCR; TCRdb's copy has only in-frame clones and lacks some. This sample yields roughly 42,000 clones, of which 85% are seen a single time; 5.5% to 6.5% belongs to the top ten. Sequences were derived from unsorted PBMCs, sampled 3.1 years after starting antiretroviral therapy. These TCRs come from a woman aged 45-60 years with HIV.

V is TRBV27 and J is TRBJ1-5, with D perhaps matching TRBD1 (6 bases). V was clipped by 2 bases and J by 7 bases, with 12 bases between them. The CDR3 covers 14 residues. The germline gives CDR1 MNHEY, CDR2 SMNVEV (reference sequence). CDR3 DNA sequence: TGTGCCAGCAGTTTAAGTGTTACAGGGCAGCCCCAGCATTTT. This sequence encodes CASSLSVTGQPQHF.

The chain couples TRBV27 to TRBJ2-1; D tentatively reads TRBD1 or TRBD2 (5 bases each). Germline assignment: CDR1 MNHEY and CDR2 SMNVEV (reference sequence). Trimming stripped 1 base from V and 10 bases from J, with 8 bases between. The CDR3 is made up of 12 amino acids. This CDR3 reads CASSLWGREQFF. The CDR3 coding sequence is TGTGCCAGCAGTTTATGGGGACGAGAGCAGTTCTTC.

This clone turned up a few times. This CDR3 reads CASSQGVRSSYNSPLHF. The CDR3 DNA is TGCGCCAGCAGCCAAGGGGTCCGGAGCTCCTATAATTCACCCCTCCACTTT. The chain recombines TRBV4-1 with TRBJ1-6; D is ambiguous. This CDR3 has 17 amino acids. Germline V gives CDR1 MGHRA, CDR2 YSYEKL. Trimming took 1 base from V and 0 from J, leaving 10 bases between them.

The rearrangement links TRBV9 to TRBJ1-3; maybe TRBD1 (6 bases). V lost 3 bases and J 2 bases, leaving 12 bases between the germline ends. The CDR3 spans 15 residues. CDR1 is SGDLS, CDR2 YYNGEE, per germline. CDR3 nucleotides: TGTGCCAGCAGCGCCGGACAGCAGCCTGGAAACACCATATATTTT. Amino acid sequence: CASSAGQQPGNTIYF.

J is TRBJ2-6 and V is TRBV9; D ambiguous. Per germline, CDR1 SGDLS and CDR2 YYNGEE. Trimming removed 3 bases at V and 0 bases at J, with 13 bases between. The CDR3 extends over 17 amino acids. DNA of the CDR3: TGTGCCAGCAGCGACCCCGGGCCCAGCTCTGGGGCCAACGTCCTGACTTTC. Its translation is CASSDPGPSSGANVLTF.

The chain uses TRBV10-1 and TRBJ2-3; D remains ambiguous. V was shortened by 8 bases and J by 3 bases, with 12 bases between the two germline ends. The length of the CDR3 is 13 residues. Germline CDR1 and CDR2: WNHNN and SYGVQD (reference sequence). The CDR3 DNA reads as TGCGCCAGCTCTGATAGGGTGACAGATACGCAGTATTTT. Protein product: CASSDRVTDTQYF.

This clone is termed medium-sized. The J gene is TRBJ2-1, the V gene TRBV4-2, with D maybe TRBD2 (7 bases). V was shortened by 1 base and J by 6 bases, with 16 bases between the two germline ends. Per the germline V gene, CDR1 is LGHNA and CDR2 is YNFKEQ. CDR3 length equals 16 residues. The CDR3, as DNA: TGTGCCAGCAGCCAAGCCGGACTAGAGGGGGTCAATGAGCAGTTCTTC. This translates into CASSQAGLEGVNEQFF.

This clone was picked up one time. The chain has TRBV2 and TRBJ1-4, with a weak D call TRBD1 (6 bases). V lost 8 bases and J 5 bases, leaving 24 bases between the germline ends. This CDR3 spans 17 amino acids. CDR1 is SNHLY, CDR2 FYNNEI, per germline. The CDR3: CASYDRGDLLMNEKLFF. Written as DNA, the CDR3 is TGTGCCAGCTACGATAGGGGGGATCTTCTGATGAATGAAAAACTGTTTTTT.

CDR3 nucleotide sequence: TGTGCCAGCAGCTCCGACAGGGGTCCTTATTCACCCCTCCACTTT. It specifies CASSSDRGPYSPLHF. The chain combines TRBV7-2 with TRBJ1-6, with 8 bases matching TRBD1. Unmatched junction bases numbered 7, after V lost 4 bases and J lost 8 bases. Germline lookup yields CDR1 SGHTA and CDR2 FQGNSA. The CDR3 consists of 15 residues.